What follows describes a single T cell receptor beta chain. In the source study's methods: Estimates of nucleated cell counts were drawn from the amplification of reference gene primers. The table came from immunoSEQ multiplex PCR; TCRdb's copy has only in-frame clones and leaves some out. V and J calls and clone size follow that table, whereas D and trimming were derived from the DNA. This repertoire shows about 110,000 clones, approximately 80% found once; its top ten account for 20% to 25%. The sample comes from a study of blood T cell repertoires in COVID-19. Study context: There were acute and convalescent COVID-19 samples, and they came from the United States, Italy and Spain. T cells, B-cell-depleted T cells, or PBMCs supplied cDNA or gDNA.

Germline V gene sequence: CDR1 SQVTM, CDR2 ANQGSEA. Trimming shortened V by 4 bases and J by 5 bases, and 17 bases separated the two germline ends. The CDR3 length is 14 residues. The clonotype originates from a man in his 70s with active or convalescent COVID-19. The rearrangement links TRBV29-1 to TRBJ1-1; possible D gene TRBD1, 6 bases. Sequencing input: peripheral blood. This CDR3 is CSVVRPGVVTEAFF. CDR3 in DNA: TGCAGCGTTGTTCGCCCAGGGGTGGTTACTGAAGCTTTCTTT. The full variable domain, with the rest looked up from reference TRBV29-1 and TRBJ1-1, is SAVISQKPSRDICQRGTSLTIQCQVDSQVTMMFWYRQQPGQSLTLIATANQGSEATYESGFVIDKFPISRPNLTFSTLTVSNMSPEDSSIYLCSVVRPGVVTEAFFGQGTRLTVV.